The present entry profiles one TCR beta chain with its context. It was roughly 10 ml of fresh peripheral blood that supplied the PBMCs. The data derive from a study of T cells in Graves' hyperthyroidism and ophthalmopathy. The germline V gene has CDR1 SNHLY and CDR2 FYNNEI. The CDR3 contains 15 residues. Trimming removed 3 bases from V and 3 bases from J, with 12 bases in between. Amplification yielded TCR beta CDR3 regions, with RNA transcripts as the source. The TCR CDR3 was amplified in a first-round RT-PCR using the HTBI primer set. TCRdb reprocessed the multiplex PCR reads with MiXCR, giving one entry per CDR3 protein. The sample holds 300,000 or so distinct CDR3 sequences; over 20% are singletons and the top ten take less than 65%.

The source of this sequence is a woman aged 45-65 years with Graves' hyperthyroidism. The gene calls are TRBV2 and TRBJ2-1; D is possibly TRBD2 (5 bases). Sequenced: blood. DNA of the CDR3: TGTGCCAGCAGTGAGGCAGTCGGGATCTACAATGAGCAGTTCTTC. Protein product: CASSEAVGIYNEQFF.